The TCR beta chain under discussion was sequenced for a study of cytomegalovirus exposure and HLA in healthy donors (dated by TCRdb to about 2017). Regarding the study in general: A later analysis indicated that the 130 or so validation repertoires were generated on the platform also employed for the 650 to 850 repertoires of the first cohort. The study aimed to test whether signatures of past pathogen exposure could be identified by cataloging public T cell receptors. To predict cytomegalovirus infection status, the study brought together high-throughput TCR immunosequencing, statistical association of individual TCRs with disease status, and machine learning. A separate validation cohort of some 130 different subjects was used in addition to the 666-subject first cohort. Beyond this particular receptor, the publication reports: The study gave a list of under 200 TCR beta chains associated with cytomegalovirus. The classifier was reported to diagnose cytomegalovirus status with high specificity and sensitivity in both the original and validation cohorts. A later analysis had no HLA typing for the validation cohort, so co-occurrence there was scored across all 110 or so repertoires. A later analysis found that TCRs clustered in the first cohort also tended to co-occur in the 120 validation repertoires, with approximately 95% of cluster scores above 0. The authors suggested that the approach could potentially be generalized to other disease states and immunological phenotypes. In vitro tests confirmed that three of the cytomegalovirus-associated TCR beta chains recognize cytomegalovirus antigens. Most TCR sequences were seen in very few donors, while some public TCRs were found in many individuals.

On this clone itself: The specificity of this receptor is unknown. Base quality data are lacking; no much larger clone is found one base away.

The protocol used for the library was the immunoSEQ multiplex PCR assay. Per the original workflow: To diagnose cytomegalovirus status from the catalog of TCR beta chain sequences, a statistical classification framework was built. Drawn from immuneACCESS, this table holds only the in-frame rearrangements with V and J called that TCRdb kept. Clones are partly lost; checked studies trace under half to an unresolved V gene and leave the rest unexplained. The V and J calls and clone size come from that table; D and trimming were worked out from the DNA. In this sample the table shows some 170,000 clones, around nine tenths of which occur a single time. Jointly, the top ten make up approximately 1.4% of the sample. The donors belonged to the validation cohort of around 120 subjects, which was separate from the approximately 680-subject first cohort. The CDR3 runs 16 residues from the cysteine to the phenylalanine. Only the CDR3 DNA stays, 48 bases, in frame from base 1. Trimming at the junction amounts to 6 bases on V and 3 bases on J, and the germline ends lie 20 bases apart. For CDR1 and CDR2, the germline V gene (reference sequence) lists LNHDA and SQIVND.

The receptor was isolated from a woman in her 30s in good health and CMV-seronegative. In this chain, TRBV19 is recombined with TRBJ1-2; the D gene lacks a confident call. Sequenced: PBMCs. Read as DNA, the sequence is TGTGCCAGTAGCCCTAACAGTGTCGCTGTGCACTATGGCTACACCTTC. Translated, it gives CASSPNSVAVHYGYTF.